This section outlines one T cell receptor beta chain sequence together with its context. This clone's antigen is unknown. Per-base qualities were not stored, and no clone one base away is much larger. Each collaborating institution followed its own protocols to collect whole blood in K2EDTA tubes. Collaborator samples were shipped for TCRbeta analysis as frozen whole blood, isolated PBMCs, or DNA extracted from either sample type. This sample was taken from a study of blood T cell repertoires in COVID-19 (dated by TCRdb to the early 2020s). Broadly, across the study: Collaborator samples came from the United States, Italy and Spain and covered acute and convalescent phases of COVID-19. The prospective study material was composed of cDNA or gDNA derived from T cells, B-cell-depleted T cells, or PBMCs. Deeply sampled blood TCRbeta repertoires from subjects exposed to, actively infected with, or recovered from COVID-19 were included in the dataset. A freely available public database, intended as a resource for researchers studying the immune response to SARS-CoV-2, is where the repertoires were released. Samples were obtained from the ongoing ImmuneRACE study (first 160 participants) and from over 1,000 subjects provided by 6 global collaborators. A de-identified subject ID, COVID-19 status, age in years and sex were almost always included in the sample metadata. Where available, HLA class I and class II types were taken from metadata supplied by the sample provider and were not determined by assay-based typing. Results the study describes overall, beyond this receptor: How much clinical and demographic metadata was included differed by source and by participant, and the metadata was provided uncurated.

The immunoSEQ Assay, a bias-controlled multiplex PCR, was used to amplify TCRbeta CDR3 regions from genomic DNA. As for how the authors treated the data: The number of nucleated cells in each sample was estimated by amplification of reference gene primers within the assay. To quantify the absolute abundance of each unique TCRbeta CDR3 rearrangement, sequence reads were collapsed and filtered. For each sample, productive Simpson clonality was calculated as the square root of Simpson's diversity index across productive rearrangements. TCRdb provides this immuneACCESS table in a form limited to in-frame rearrangements. Some clones are lacking; in checked studies, under half of them reflect an unresolved V gene, and why the rest are absent is not known. V and J calls and clone size are given by that table; D and trimming were obtained from the DNA. The sample table shows a few hundred thousand clones, and roughly 84% are seen once. The ten largest clones add up to 2.3% of the sample.

V is pared back by 3 bases and J by 8 bases, with 14 bases lying between the germline termini. From the germline V gene, CDR1 is SGHVS and CDR2 is FQNEAQ. The CDR3 runs 14 residues from the cysteine to the phenylalanine. Just the 42-base CDR3 DNA is kept, in frame starting at base 1. The sequence derives from a woman aged 55-70 years with acute or convalescent COVID-19. Sequencing input: peripheral blood. This receptor chain uses TRBV7-8 and TRBJ2-1; a weak D assignment points to TRBD2 (5 bases agree). The DNA sequence is as follows: TGTGCCAGCAGCTTGGACTGGACCAGCGATGAGCAGTTCTTC. It specifies CASSLDWTSDEQFF.